The 19 T cell receptor beta chains presented below share a single source sample, sequenced in a study of blood T cell repertoires in COVID-19. The table came from immunoSEQ multiplex PCR; TCRdb's copy has only in-frame clones and leaves some out. The data hold around 370,000 clones, with about 88% observed a single time. Input material: peripheral blood. The source is a woman in her 70s with COVID-19, enrolled during active disease.

The CDR3 DNA reads as TGTGCCAGTAGTATCCAGGGGGGTAAAGAGACCCAGTACTTC. This codes for CASSIQGGKETQYF. The chain joins TRBV19 to TRBJ2-5; the D gene is possibly TRBD1 (7 bases). V gave up 3 bases and J gave up 3 bases, with 11 bases separating them. The V gene's germline CDR1 is LNHDA and CDR2 SQIVND (reference sequence). The CDR3 has 14 residues.

The V call is TRBV24-1, the J call TRBJ2-2, with 8 bases identical to TRBD1. The germline CDR1 and CDR2 sequences are KGHDR and SFDVKD. V gave up 12 bases and J gave up 0 bases; unmatched junction bases: 14. The CDR3 sequence is 17 residues long. The DNA for the CDR3 is TGTGCCGCAATATTCGGGGACAGGCGAACGAACACCGGGGAGCTGTTTTTT. It translates to CAAIFGDRRTNTGELFF.

The J gene is TRBJ1-2, the V gene TRBV7-8; 8 bases agree with TRBD1. The germline V gene has CDR1 SGHVS and CDR2 FQNEAQ. J lost 8 bases, V lost 0 bases, and 8 bases had no gene match. The CDR3 totals 15 residues. This CDR3 is CASSLAETGVGGYTF. The CDR3 DNA sequence: TGTGCCAGCAGCTTAGCGGAGACAGGGGTGGGAGGCTACACCTTC.

The sample holds one count of this clone. The rearrangement uses TRBV29-1 and TRBJ2-7; D not resolved. V lost 8 bases and J lost 2, with 16 bases in between. The germline gives CDR1 SQVTM, CDR2 ANQGSEA. The CDR3 is 13 residues long. Here the CDR3 DNA reads TGCAGCACGCAAGTGACGGGTACCTACGAGCAGTACTTC. Encoded protein: CSTQVTGTYEQYF.

This clone showed up just a few times. The CDR3: CSARDTFNYGYTF. Written as DNA, the CDR3 is TGCAGCGCTCGGGACACTTTTAACTATGGCTACACCTTC. The chain is built from TRBV29-1 and TRBJ1-2; maybe TRBD1 (6 bases). V was trimmed by 7 bases and J by 1 base, leaving 13 bases between them. The CDR3 runs to 13 residues. Per germline, CDR1 SQVTM and CDR2 ANQGSEA.

The rearrangement uses TRBV30 and TRBJ1-5, with D tentatively TRBD1 (5 bases). CDR3 size: 15 residues. Trimming removed 0 bases at V and 4 bases at J, with 13 bases between. CDR1 and CDR2 (germline): GTSNPN, SVGIG (reference sequence). The CDR3 reads CAWSVGQGSNQPQHF. DNA of the CDR3: TGTGCCTGGAGTGTAGGGCAGGGAAGTAATCAGCCCCAGCATTTT.

In its sample, this clone was seen once. The rearrangement joins TRBV27 to TRBJ1-3, with a weak D call TRBD1 (6 bases). CDR3 length: 16 amino acids. Trimming removed 6 bases at V and 2 bases at J, with 17 bases between. Germline lookup yields CDR1 MNHEY and CDR2 SMNVEV (reference sequence). CDR3: CASSFMGGTTGNTIYF. The CDR3 region has the DNA TGTGCCAGCAGCTTTATGGGAGGGACAACTGGAAACACCATATATTTT.

The genes are TRBV10-3 and TRBJ1-5; 7 bases fit TRBD1. V was clipped by 0 bases and J by 4 bases; unmatched bases: 6. CDR3 size: 16 residues. Germline CDR1 and CDR2: ENHRY and SYGVKD. This CDR3 reads CAISESKGAWNQPQHF. The CDR3 DNA reads TGTGCCATCAGTGAGTCGAAGGGGGCTTGGAATCAGCCCCAGCATTTT.

V and J are TRBV2 and TRBJ2-2; weak D call: TRBD2 (6 bases). The CDR3 extends over 15 amino acids. Germline V CDR1 and CDR2: SNHLY, FYNNEI. The germline V and J ends were trimmed by 6 bases and 6 bases, with 17 bases remaining between them. The CDR3 nucleotides read TGTGCCAGCAGGGGAGGAAGGGGTACGGCCGGGGAGCTGTTTTTT. Its translation: CASRGGRGTAGELFF.

The gene calls are TRBV7-9 and TRBJ1-1; TRBD1 might be the D (6 bases). The germline V gene encodes CDR1 SEHNR and CDR2 FQNEAQ (reference sequence). The length of the CDR3 is 15 residues. Trimming stripped 4 bases from V and 1 base from J, with 13 bases between. Here the CDR3 DNA reads TGTGCCAGCAGCTCGTGGGACACCAGGAACACTGAAGCTTTCTTT. Its translation: CASSSWDTRNTEAFF.

The chain carries TRBV28 and TRBJ1-3; the D gene is possibly TRBD1 (5 bases). Germline values: CDR1 MDHEN, CDR2 SYDVKM. This CDR3 is built from 17 residues. The ends were cut back, 5 bases at V and 1 base at J, with 18 bases in the middle. CDR3 region: CASSPNFLTASGNTIYF. The CDR3 coding sequence is TGTGCCAGCAGTCCAAATTTTTTGACAGCATCTGGAAACACCATATATTTT. Supplemented by reference TRBV28 and TRBJ1-3, the full variable domain reads DVKVTQSSRYLVKRTGEKVFLECVQDMDHENMFWYRQDPGLGLRLIYFSYDVKMKEKGDIPEGYSVSREKKERFSLILESASTNQTSMYLCASSPNFLTASGNTIYFGEGSWLTVV.

This clone was observed a single time. The rearrangement uses TRBV12-5 and TRBJ2-5; 8 bases are shared with TRBD2. This CDR3 region has 17 residues. Losses at the gene ends were 2 bases for V and 5 bases for J; bases not matched to a gene: 13. Germline V gives CDR1 LGHNT, CDR2 FRNRAP. CDR3 DNA sequence: TGTGCTAGTGGTTTGAAATTACTAGCGGTCCTTGGGGAGACCCAGTACTTC. It encodes CASGLKLLAVLGETQYF.

The chain is built from TRBV6-5 and TRBJ2-5; 8 bases align to TRBD1. CDR1 MNHEY and CDR2 SVGAGI come from the germline V gene. Trimming cost V 2 bases and J 4 bases; bases outside gene matches: 3. CDR3 size: 14 residues. In nucleotides, the CDR3 is TGTGCCAGCAGTTACGACAGGGGCGGAGAGACCCAGTACTTC. Amino acids: CASSYDRGGETQYF.

Written as DNA, the CDR3 is TGTGCCAGCAGCTTTTCAGTAACGTTTGACACTGAAGCTTTCTTT. Protein product: CASSFSVTFDTEAFF. The genes are TRBV5-6 and TRBJ1-1; unclear D gene. This CDR3 is 15 amino acids long. Germline V gives CDR1 SGHDT, CDR2 YYEEEE. Trimming removed 2 bases at V and 3 bases at J, with 14 bases between.

This clone appeared many times. The chain recombines TRBV7-3 with TRBJ2-2, with 11 nucleotides matching TRBD2. Germline-derived CDR1 and CDR2 are SGHTA and FQGTGA. The length of the CDR3 is 17 residues. V gave up 0 bases and J gave up 3 bases; unmatched junction bases: 3. The CDR3 is CASSLTGGLADTGELFF. The CDR3 DNA follows: TGTGCCAGCAGCTTAACGGGGGGACTAGCGGACACCGGGGAGCTGTTTTTT. The full variable domain, in which reference TRBV7-3 and TRBJ2-2 provide the parts outside the CDR3, is GAGVSQTPSNKVTEKGKYVELRCDPISGHTALYWYRQSLGQGPEFLIYFQGTGAADDSGLPNDRFFAVRPEGSVSTLKIQRTERGDSAVYLCASSLTGGLADTGELFFGEGSRLTVL.

The chain links TRBV7-8 to TRBJ2-2; 7 positions match TRBD1. This CDR3 has 15 residues. CDR1 and CDR2 from the germline V gene are SGHVS and FQNEAQ. The V segment lost 1 base and the J segment 1 base; nucleotides outside the gene matches: 0. DNA for the CDR3: TGTGCCAGCAGCTTAGGGACAGGGAACACCGGGGAGCTGTTTTTT. The encoded protein is CASSLGTGNTGELFF.

This clone showed up just a few times. The chain has TRBV28 and TRBJ1-4; 11 bases match TRBD1. Germline V gene data show CDR1 as MDHEN and CDR2 as SYDVKM. V lost 3 bases and J lost 7; bases outside the gene matches: 1. This CDR3 is 14 amino acids long. The CDR3 protein is CASSFGTGGEKLFF. CDR3 nucleotides: TGTGCCAGCAGTTTCGGGACAGGGGGTGAAAAACTGTTTTTT. Filled out from reference TRBV28 and TRBJ1-4, the complete variable domain reads DVKVTQSSRYLVKRTGEKVFLECVQDMDHENMFWYRQDPGLGLRLIYFSYDVKMKEKGDIPEGYSVSREKKERFSLILESASTNQTSMYLCASSFGTGGEKLFFGSGTQLSVL.

The chain carries TRBV4-1 and TRBJ2-7; 12 bases align to TRBD1. With 1 base clipped from V and 3 bases from J, the junction kept 4 bases outside the gene matches. CDR1 MGHRA and CDR2 YSYEKL come from the germline V gene. The CDR3 is made up of 16 amino acids. The CDR3 DNA follows: TGCGCCAGCAGCCAAGTAGGGACAGGGGGCCTCTACGAGCAGTACTTC. Protein sequence: CASSQVGTGGLYEQYF.

The genes are TRBV2 and TRBJ1-2; TRBD1 matches at 9 bases. Germline CDR1 and CDR2: SNHLY and FYNNEI. The trim removed 9 bases at V and 5 bases at J, leaving 7 bases unmatched. There are 13 residues in the CDR3. CDR3 in DNA: TGTGCCAGTTCTGACAGGGGGGTTTATGGCTACACCTTC. The encoded protein is CASSDRGVYGYTF.